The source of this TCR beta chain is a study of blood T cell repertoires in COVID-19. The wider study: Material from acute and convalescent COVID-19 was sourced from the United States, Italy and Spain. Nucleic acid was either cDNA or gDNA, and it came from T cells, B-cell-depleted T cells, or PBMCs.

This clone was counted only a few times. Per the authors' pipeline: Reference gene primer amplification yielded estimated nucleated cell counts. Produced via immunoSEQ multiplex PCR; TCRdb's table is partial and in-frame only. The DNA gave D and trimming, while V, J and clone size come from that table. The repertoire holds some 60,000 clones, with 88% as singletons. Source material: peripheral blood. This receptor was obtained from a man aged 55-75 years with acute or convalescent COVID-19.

This CDR3 reads CASKREDRTGELFF. In DNA form, the CDR3 reads TGCGCCAGCAAGCGGGAGGATCGCACCGGGGAGCTGTTTTTT. The rearrangement uses TRBV5-1 and TRBJ2-2, with 9 bases matching TRBD2. The CDR3 contains 14 residues. J gave up 4 bases and V 6 bases, and 4 bases lay outside the gene matches. CDR1 is SGHRS, CDR2 YFSETQ, per germline.